Listed below are T cell receptor beta chains from one sample, sequenced in a study of cytomegalovirus exposure and HLA in healthy donors. TCRdb's copy holds only in-frame clones and misses some; the assay was immunoSEQ multiplex PCR. The sample has over 65,000 clones, about four fifths seen once. Sample: PBMCs. The receptors shown here come from a woman aged 30 to 39 in good health and CMV-seronegative. CDR3s leave out the opening cysteine and the closing phenylalanine or tryptophan. D genes are given only for firm matches.

v_call d_call cdr3_aa
TRBV19 TRBD1 ASSIDRGGSPLH
TRBV27 TRBD1 ASSLYAQTGAGYNEQF
TRBV7-2 TRBD1 ASSFLGQGNSPLH
TRBV6-6 - ASSYPGAQGGGYT
TRBV6-6 - ASSYSRTPYGYT
TRBV9 TRBD2 ASSSDWIAGGYNEQF
TRBV5-6 - ASTTGVADTQY
TRBV6-5 - ASSSPGGRTEAF
TRBV9 - ASRHRASTDTQY
TRBV19 - ASSISPDRYGYT
TRBV19 - ASRDTNTEAF
TRBV25-1 TRBD2 ASSAFAGAYNEQF
TRBV7-9 TRBD1 ASSLLRDRGLYGYT
TRBV7-9 - ASSVGSVYGYT
TRBV5-4 - ASSSRGGYATGELF
TRBV7-2 - ASSSPSGRYEQY
TRBV27 - ASSLRNARGPQH
TRBV28 - ASTLTVYNEQF
TRBV5-4 TRBD2 ASSSLAGGSYEQY
TRBV5-4 - ASSLVGVSNTEAF
TRBV5-4 TRBD2 ASSSGLAKENEQF
TRBV15 - ATSLAKTYNEQF
TRBV25-1 - ASSEYFPFGGNTEAF
TRBV27 TRBD1 ASSSNYRDRGRKQY
TRBV19 TRBD2 ASSVAGGSYEQY
TRBV6-5 TRBD2 ASRNGLAGGFEQY
TRBV5-4 - ASSLAGVQF
TRBV6-1 - ASREEGLSYEQY
TRBV27 - ARWVPYRVGDQPQH
TRBV5-6 - ASSPRLKETQY
TRBV2 - ASSEVRAGVPPGNTIY
TRBV4-1 TRBD1 ASSPGGQGAAGAF
TRBV7-2 - ASSFSRETQY
TRBV6-4 TRBD2 ASSETSGADNEQF
TRBV5-6 TRBD1 ASDGQGAKVVADTQY
TRBV19 - ASKAPGSSYEQY
TRBV6-5 - AAKRGGVSSYEQY
TRBV10-3 TRBD1 AISAGQGDVGELF
TRBV28 TRBD1 ASSSPGQPPLYEQY
TRBV7-9 TRBD1 ASSVLGDRSSPLH
TRBV5-4 TRBD1 ASSRTGGRETQY
TRBV28 TRBD1 ASRGQGANGGLF
TRBV27 - ASSYSISYEQY
TRBV7-9 - ASDPGYEQY
TRBV5-1 TRBD2 ASSPGGLAVTSTDTQY
TRBV5-1 TRBD1 ASSLAGQGLTEAF